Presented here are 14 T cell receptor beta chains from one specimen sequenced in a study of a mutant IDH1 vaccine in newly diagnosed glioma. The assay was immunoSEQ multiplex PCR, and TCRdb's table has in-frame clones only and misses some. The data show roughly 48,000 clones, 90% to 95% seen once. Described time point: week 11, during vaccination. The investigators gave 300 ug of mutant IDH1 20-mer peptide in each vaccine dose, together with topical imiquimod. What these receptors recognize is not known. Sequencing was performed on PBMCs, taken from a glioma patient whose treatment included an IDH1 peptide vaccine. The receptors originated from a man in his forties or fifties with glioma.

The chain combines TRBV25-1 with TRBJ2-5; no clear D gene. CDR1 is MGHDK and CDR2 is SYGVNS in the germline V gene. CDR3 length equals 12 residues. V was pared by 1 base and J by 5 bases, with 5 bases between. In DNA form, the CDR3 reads TGTGCCAGCAGTGAATTGGGGGAGACCCAGTACTTC. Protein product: CASSELGETQYF.

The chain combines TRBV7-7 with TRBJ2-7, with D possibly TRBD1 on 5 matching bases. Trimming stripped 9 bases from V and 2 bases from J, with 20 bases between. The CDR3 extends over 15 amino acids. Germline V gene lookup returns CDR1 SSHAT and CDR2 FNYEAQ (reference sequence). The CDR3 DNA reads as TGTGCCAGATATGGGTTTGGGGCCAATCCCTACGAGCAGTACTTC. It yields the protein CARYGFGANPYEQYF.

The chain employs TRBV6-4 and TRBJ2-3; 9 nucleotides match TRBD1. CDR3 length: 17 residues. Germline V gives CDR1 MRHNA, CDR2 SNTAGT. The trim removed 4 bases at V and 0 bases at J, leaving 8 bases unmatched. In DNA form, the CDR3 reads TGTGCCAGCAGTGGGGGGTCAGGGACAGGGAGCACAGATACGCAGTATTTT. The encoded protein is CASSGGSGTGSTDTQYF.

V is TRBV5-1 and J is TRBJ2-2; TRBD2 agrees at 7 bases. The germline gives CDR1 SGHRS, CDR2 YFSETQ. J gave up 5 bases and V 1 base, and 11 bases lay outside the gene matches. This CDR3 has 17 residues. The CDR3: CASSLSLAGDHTGELFF. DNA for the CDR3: TGCGCCAGCAGCTTGAGTTTGGCGGGAGATCATACCGGGGAGCTGTTTTTT. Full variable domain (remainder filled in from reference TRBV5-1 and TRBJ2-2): KAGVTQTPRYLIKTRGQQVTLSCSPISGHRSVSWYQQTPGQGLQFLFEYFSETQRNKGNFPGRFSGRQFSNSRSEMNVSTLELGDSALYLCASSLSLAGDHTGELFFGEGSRLTVL.

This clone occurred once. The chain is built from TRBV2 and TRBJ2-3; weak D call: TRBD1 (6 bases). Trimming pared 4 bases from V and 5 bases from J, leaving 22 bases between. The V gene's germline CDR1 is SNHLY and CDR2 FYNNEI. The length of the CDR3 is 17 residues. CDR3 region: CASSAGHRTATGDTQYF. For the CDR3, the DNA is TGTGCCAGCAGTGCGGGACACCGGACGGCCACGGGAGATACGCAGTATTTT.

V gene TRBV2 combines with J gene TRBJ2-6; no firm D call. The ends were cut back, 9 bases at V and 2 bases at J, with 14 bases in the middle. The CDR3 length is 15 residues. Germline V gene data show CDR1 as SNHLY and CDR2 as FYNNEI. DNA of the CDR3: TGTGCCAGGAGAGCTGATTTAACTGGGGCCAACGTCCTGACTTTC. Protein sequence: CARRADLTGANVLTF. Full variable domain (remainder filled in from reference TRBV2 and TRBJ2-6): EPEVTQTPSHQVTQMGQEVILRCVPISNHLYFYWYRQILGQKVEFLVSFYNNEISEKSEIFDDQFSVERPDGSNFTLKIRSTKLEDSAMYFCARRADLTGANVLTFGAGSRLTVL.

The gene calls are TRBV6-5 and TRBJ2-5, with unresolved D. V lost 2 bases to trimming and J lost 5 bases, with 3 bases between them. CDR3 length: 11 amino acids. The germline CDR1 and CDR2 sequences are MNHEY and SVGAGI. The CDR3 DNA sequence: TGTGCCAGCAGTTACGGGGAGACCCAGTACTTC. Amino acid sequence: CASSYGETQYF.

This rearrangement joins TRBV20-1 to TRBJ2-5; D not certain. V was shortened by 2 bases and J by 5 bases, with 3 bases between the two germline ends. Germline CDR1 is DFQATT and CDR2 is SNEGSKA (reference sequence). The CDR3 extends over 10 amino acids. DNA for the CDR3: TGCAGTGCTAGAACGGAGACCCAGTACTTC. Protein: CSARTETQYF.

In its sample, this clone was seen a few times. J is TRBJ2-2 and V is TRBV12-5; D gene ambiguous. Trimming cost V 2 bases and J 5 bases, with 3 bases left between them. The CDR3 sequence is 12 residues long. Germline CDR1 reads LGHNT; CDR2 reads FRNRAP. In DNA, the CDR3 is TGTGCTAGTGGTTTGCTAACCGGGGAGCTGTTTTTT. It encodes CASGLLTGELFF.

CDR3 nucleotides: TGTGCCAGCAGCTCGGATGGGGCTAGCGGCCTTTACGAGCAGTACTTC. Translation: CASSSDGASGLYEQYF. V usage is TRBV7-3 and J usage is TRBJ2-7; 7 bases line up with TRBD2. With 4 bases clipped from V and 4 bases from J, the junction kept 13 bases outside the gene matches. Germline V gives CDR1 SGHTA, CDR2 FQGTGA. This CDR3 comprises 16 residues.

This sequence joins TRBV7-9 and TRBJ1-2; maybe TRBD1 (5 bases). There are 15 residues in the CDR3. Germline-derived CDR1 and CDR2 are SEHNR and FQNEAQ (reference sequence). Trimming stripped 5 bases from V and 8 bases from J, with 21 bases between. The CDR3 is CASSPGSFLRGGYTF. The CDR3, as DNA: TGTGCCAGCAGCCCCGGGTCTTTTCTGAGGGGCGGCTACACCTTC. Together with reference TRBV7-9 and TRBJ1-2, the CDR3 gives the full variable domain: DTGVSQNPRHKITKRGQNVTFRCDPISEHNRLYWYRQTLGQGPEFLTYFQNEAQLEKSRLLSDRFSAERPKGSFSTLEIQRTEQGDSAMYLCASSPGSFLRGGYTFGSGTRLTVV.

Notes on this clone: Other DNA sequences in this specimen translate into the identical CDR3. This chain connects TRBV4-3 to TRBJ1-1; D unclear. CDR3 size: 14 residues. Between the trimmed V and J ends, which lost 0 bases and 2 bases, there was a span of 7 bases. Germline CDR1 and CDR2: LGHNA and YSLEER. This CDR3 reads CASSQDLGNTEAFF. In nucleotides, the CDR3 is TGCGCCAGCAGCCAAGATCTGGGCAACACTGAAGCTTTCTTT.

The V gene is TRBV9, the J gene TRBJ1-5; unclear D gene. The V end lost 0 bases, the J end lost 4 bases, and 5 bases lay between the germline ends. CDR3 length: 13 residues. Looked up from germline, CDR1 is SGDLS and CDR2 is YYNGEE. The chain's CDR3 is CASSVVGNQPQHF. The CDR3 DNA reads TGTGCCAGCAGCGTAGTAGGGAATCAGCCCCAGCATTTT.

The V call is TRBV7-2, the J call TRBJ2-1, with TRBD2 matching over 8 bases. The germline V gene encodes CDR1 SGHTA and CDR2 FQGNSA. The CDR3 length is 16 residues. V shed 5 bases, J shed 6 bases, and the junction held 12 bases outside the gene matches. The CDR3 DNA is TGTGCCAGCAGCCTCTCGACTAGCGACGGAATCAATGAGCAGTTCTTC. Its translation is CASSLSTSDGINEQFF.